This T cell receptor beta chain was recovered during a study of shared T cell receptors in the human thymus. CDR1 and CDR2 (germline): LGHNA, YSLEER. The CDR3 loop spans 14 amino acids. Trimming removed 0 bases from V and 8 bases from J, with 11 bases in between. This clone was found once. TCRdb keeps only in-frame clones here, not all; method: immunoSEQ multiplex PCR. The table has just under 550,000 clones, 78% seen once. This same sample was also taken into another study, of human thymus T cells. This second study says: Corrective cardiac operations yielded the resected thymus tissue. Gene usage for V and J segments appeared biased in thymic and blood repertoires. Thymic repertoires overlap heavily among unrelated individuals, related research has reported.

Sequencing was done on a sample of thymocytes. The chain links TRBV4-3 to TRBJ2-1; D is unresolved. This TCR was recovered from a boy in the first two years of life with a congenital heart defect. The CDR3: CASSQDSPLDEQFF. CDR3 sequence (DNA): TGCGCCAGCAGCCAAGACAGTCCGCTCGATGAGCAGTTCTTC.